This T cell receptor (beta chain) was retrieved from a study of blood T cell repertoires in COVID-19. Sequencing used immunoSEQ multiplex PCR; TCRdb keeps in-frame clones, though not all of them. Among 150,000 to 200,000 clones listed, around 73% were seen once. In this sample, this clone turned up a few times. Input material: PBMCs or T cells enriched from blood (not recorded which). This clonotype originated in a woman aged 50 to 60 who had recovered from COVID-19.

CDR3 in DNA: TGTGCCAGCAGCTTAGAATCCTCGAACACCGGGGAGCTGTTTTTT. Translated: CASSLESSNTGELFF. This chain uses TRBV11-1 with TRBJ2-2, with unresolved D. The V end was cut by 1 base, the J end by 0 bases, with 6 bases between. Per germline, CDR1 SGHAT and CDR2 FQDESV (reference sequence). This CDR3 is 15 amino acids long.